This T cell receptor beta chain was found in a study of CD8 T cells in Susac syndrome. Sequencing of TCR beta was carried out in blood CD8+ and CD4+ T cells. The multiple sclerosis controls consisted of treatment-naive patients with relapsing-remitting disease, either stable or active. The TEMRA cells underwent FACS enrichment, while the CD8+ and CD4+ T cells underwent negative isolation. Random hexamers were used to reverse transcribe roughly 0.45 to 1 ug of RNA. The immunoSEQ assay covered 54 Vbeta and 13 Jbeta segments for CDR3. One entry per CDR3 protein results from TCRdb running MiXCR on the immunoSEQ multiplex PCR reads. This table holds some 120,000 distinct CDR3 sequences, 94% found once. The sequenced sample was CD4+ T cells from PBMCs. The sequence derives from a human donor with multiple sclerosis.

The CDR3 nucleotides read TGCGCCAGCAGCGCATGGACAGGCCGTTCCTACGAGCAGTACTTC. It encodes CASSAWTGRSYEQYF. V is TRBV5-1 and J is TRBJ2-7, with 7 bases aligning to TRBD1. V shed 4 bases and J 1 base; nucleotides not matched to a gene: 8. The CDR3 totals 15 residues. Germline-derived CDR1 and CDR2 are SGHRS and YFSETQ.